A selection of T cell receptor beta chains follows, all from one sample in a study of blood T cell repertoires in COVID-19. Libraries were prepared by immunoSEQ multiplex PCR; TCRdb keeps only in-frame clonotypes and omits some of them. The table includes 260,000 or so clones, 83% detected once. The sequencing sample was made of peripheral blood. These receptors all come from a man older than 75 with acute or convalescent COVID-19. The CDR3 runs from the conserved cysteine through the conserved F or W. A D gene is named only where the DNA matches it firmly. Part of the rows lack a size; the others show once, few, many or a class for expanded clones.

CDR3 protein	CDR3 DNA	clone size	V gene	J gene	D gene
CASSLRDSRQETQYF	TGTGCCAGCAGCTTAAGAGACAGTCGCCAAGAGACCCAGTACTTC	-	TRBV13	TRBJ2-5	-
CASSPPGQYNYGYTF	TGTGCCAGCTCACCTCCGGGACAGTATAACTATGGCTACACCTTC	-	TRBV18	TRBJ1-2	TRBD1
CASSLQGPGREETQYF	TGTGCCAGCAGCCTCCAGGGGCCGGGACGGGAAGAGACCCAGTACTTC	-	TRBV7-8	TRBJ2-5	-
CASSGRDSEQYF	TGTGCCAGCAGCGGCCGGGACAGCGAGCAGTACTTC	-	TRBV7-9	TRBJ2-7	TRBD1
CASSLLGLRQLNYGYTF	TGTGCCAGCAGTTTATTAGGTCTCCGACAGCTTAACTATGGCTACACCTTC	-	TRBV27	TRBJ1-2	-
CASGTGWNTEAFF	TGTGCCAGCGGAACAGGGTGGAACACTGAAGCTTTCTTT	-	TRBV27	TRBJ1-1	-
CASRLRTAHTEAFF	TGTGCCAGCAGACTGCGGACAGCGCACACTGAAGCTTTCTTT	-	TRBV3-1/TRBV3-2	TRBJ1-1	-
CASSLGGQGAREQYF	TGTGCCAGCAGCCTAGGGGGACAGGGGGCTCGCGAGCAGTACTTC	once	TRBV28	TRBJ2-7	TRBD1
CASSLAREGSPLHF	TGCGCCAGCAGCCTGGCCCGGGAGGGTTCACCCCTCCACTTT	few	TRBV5-1	TRBJ1-6	-
CASISGLAGAYEQYF	TGCGCCAGCATCTCTGGACTAGCGGGAGCCTACGAGCAGTACTTC	-	TRBV10-2	TRBJ2-7	TRBD2
CASSIGQGSVTQYF	TGTGCCAGCAGCATAGGACAGGGTAGCGTTACGCAGTATTTT	few	TRBV7-9	TRBJ2-3	TRBD1
CASSGQGSNYGYTF	TGTGCCAGTAGTGGACAGGGGTCTAACTATGGCTACACCTTC	-	TRBV19	TRBJ1-2	TRBD1
CARSFVLRVGAQETQYF	TGTGCCAGAAGCTTCGTTTTACGAGTAGGGGCCCAAGAGACCCAGTACTTC	-	TRBV5-3	TRBJ2-5	-
CASSREGGSDTQYF	TGTGCCAGCAGCCGGGAGGGAGGTTCAGATACGCAGTATTTT	-	TRBV5-4	TRBJ2-3	TRBD2
CASSFGGTDRIYGYTF	TGTGCCAGCAGTTTTGGGGGAACGGACAGGATCTATGGCTACACCTTC	-	TRBV28	TRBJ1-2	TRBD1
CASSEGAGETQYF	TGTGCCAGCAGTGAAGGGGCGGGGGAGACCCAGTACTTC	-	TRBV25-1	TRBJ2-5	-
CASSVDRGEKLFF	TGTGCCAGCAGCGTAGATAGGGGTGAAAAACTGTTTTTT	-	TRBV9	TRBJ1-4	-
CASSLGQYQPQHF	TGTGCCAGCAGTTTAGGGCAGTATCAGCCCCAGCATTTT	-	TRBV27	TRBJ1-5	-
CASAFGQGLNQPQHF	TGTGCCAGCGCCTTCGGACAGGGCCTCAATCAGCCCCAGCATTTT	-	TRBV2	TRBJ1-5	TRBD1
CASSLLGGEQYF	TGTGCCAGCAGCTTATTGGGGGGCGAGCAGTACTTC	-	TRBV7-9	TRBJ2-7	-
CASSDGSLPQHF	TGTGCCAGCAGTGATGGCTCCCTCCCCCAGCATTTT	once	TRBV6-1	TRBJ1-5	-
CASSASSRILGGSSYEQYF	TGTGCCAGCAGTGCAAGCTCTAGGATCCTCGGGGGGTCCTCCTACGAGCAGTACTTC	-	TRBV6-1	TRBJ2-7	TRBD2
CASSPRGFRGGETQYF	TGCGCCAGCAGCCCCCGCGGTTTTCGGGGTGGAGAGACCCAGTACTTC	-	TRBV5-1	TRBJ2-5	-
CASSFPGSGNTIYF	TGTGCCAGCAGCTTCCCAGGCTCTGGAAACACCATATATTTT	-	TRBV5-5	TRBJ1-3	-
CASSLRGLASYEQYF	TGTGCCAGCAGCTTAAGGGGACTAGCATCATACGAGCAGTACTTC	-	TRBV13	TRBJ2-7	TRBD2
CASSPSGTSYEQYF	TGTGCCAGCAGCCCTAGCGGGACTTCCTACGAGCAGTACTTC	-	TRBV3-1/TRBV3-2	TRBJ2-7	TRBD2
CATSRAQGAKEKLFF	TGTGCCACCAGCAGAGCTCAGGGGGCAAAGGAAAAACTGTTTTTT	-	TRBV15	TRBJ1-4	TRBD1
CASVTGGDGQPQHF	TGTGCCAGTGTCACAGGGGGGGACGGCCAGCCCCAGCATTTT	-	TRBV19	TRBJ1-5	TRBD1
CASSYGTGGTEAFF	TGTGCCAGCAGTTACGGGACAGGGGGAACTGAAGCTTTCTTT	-	TRBV6-5	TRBJ1-1	TRBD1
CASSLVTSGNNEQFF	TGCGCCAGCAGCTTGGTAACTAGCGGAAACAATGAGCAGTTCTTC	-	TRBV5-1	TRBJ2-1	TRBD2
CASSVEGSGGYEQYF	TGTGCCAGCAGCGTAGAAGGCAGCGGGGGCTACGAGCAGTACTTC	few	TRBV9	TRBJ2-7	TRBD2
CASSLARGTQPQHF	TGTGCCAGCAGCTTAGCCAGGGGGACCCAGCCCCAGCATTTT	-	TRBV7-2	TRBJ1-5	TRBD1
CASRKGLYEQYF	TGTGCCAGCAGGAAAGGACTCTACGAGCAGTACTTC	-	TRBV2	TRBJ2-7	-
CASSSRLAGETDTQYF	TGTGCCAGCAGCTCAAGACTAGCGGGGGAGACAGATACGCAGTATTTT	-	TRBV5-4	TRBJ2-3	TRBD2
CASSSDGTVGEQYF	TGTGCCAGCAGTTCCGACGGGACTGTGGGCGAGCAGTACTTC	-	TRBV27	TRBJ2-7	-
CASSRGQGTYGYTF	TGTGCCAGCAGTCGAGGACAGGGGACCTATGGCTACACCTTC	-	TRBV2	TRBJ1-2	TRBD1
CASSAGTLNEQFF	TGTGCCAGCAGCGCAGGGACTTTGAATGAGCAGTTCTTC	-	TRBV7-9	TRBJ2-1	-
CAWSVLGTISYEQYF	TGTGCCTGGAGTGTACTAGGGACTATCTCCTACGAGCAGTACTTC	-	TRBV30	TRBJ2-7	TRBD2
CASSQDPGGTETQYF	TGTGCCAGCAGCCAAGATCCCGGGGGTACAGAGACCCAGTACTTC	-	TRBV3-1/TRBV3-2	TRBJ2-5	-
CASSVGTSGRVGEQFF	TGTGCCAGCAGCGTAGGGACTAGCGGGAGGGTAGGAGAGCAGTTCTTC	-	TRBV9	TRBJ2-1	TRBD2
CASRQPNRGGVYGYTF	TGTGCCAGCAGACAACCAAATAGGGGTGGGGTTTATGGCTACACCTTC	-	TRBV27	TRBJ1-2	-
CASSQDSPTGTANTGELFF	TGTGCCAGCAGCCAAGATTCCCCAACCGGGACAGCTAACACCGGGGAGCTGTTTTTT	-	TRBV4-2	TRBJ2-2	TRBD1
CRPTGSDTQYF	TGCAGGCCAACAGGGTCCGATACGCAGTATTTT	few	TRBV20-1	TRBJ2-3	-
CASSSLASSYNSPLHF	TGTGCCAGCAGTTCCTTAGCGAGCTCCTATAATTCACCCCTCCACTTT	-	TRBV27	TRBJ1-6	-
CASSQENSAGGPAETQYF	TGCGCCAGCAGCCAAGAGAATTCGGCAGGGGGGCCAGCGGAGACCCAGTACTTC	-	TRBV4-1	TRBJ2-5	-
CASSLATGRKNSPLHF	TGTGCCAGCAGTTTGGCGACAGGGCGGAAGAATTCACCCCTCCACTTT	-	TRBV27	TRBJ1-6	TRBD1
CASSRLAGTSWWEQYF	TGTGCCAGCAGCCGACTAGCGGGAACCTCTTGGTGGGAGCAGTACTTC	-	TRBV6-6	TRBJ2-7	TRBD2
CASSLDRAVQGYTF	TGTGCCAGCAGCTTAGACAGGGCGGTTCAGGGCTACACCTTC	-	TRBV7-2	TRBJ1-2	-
CASKTGIDGYTF	TGTGCCAGCAAGACAGGGATAGATGGCTACACCTTC	-	TRBV27	TRBJ1-2	TRBD1